One and the same sample provided the 6 T cell receptor beta chains below, sequenced in a study of cytomegalovirus exposure and HLA in healthy donors. Primers: 60 Vbeta forward and 13 Jbeta reverse. Repertoires were generated with immunoSEQ multiplex PCR, while TCRdb's copy carries only in-frame clones and drops some. The data contain approximately 100,000 clones, under 65% of them singletons. Sequencing was carried out using PBMCs. Every receptor here comes from a man aged 55 to 70 in good health and CMV-seronegative.

V and J are TRBV28 and TRBJ1-5; no definite D call. This CDR3 has 12 residues. V lost 3 bases and J lost 10, with 10 bases in between. Germline CDR1 and CDR2: MDHEN and SYDVKM. The CDR3 sequence: CASSLRAAPQHF. The CDR3 DNA follows: TGTGCCAGCAGTTTGAGGGCAGCTCCCCAGCATTTT.

About this clone: An end of the junction differs from the germline gene, which may be a read error. The V and J genes are TRBV7-7 and TRBJ2-5; the match to TRBD1 covers 7 bases. The CDR3 contains 14 residues. In germline, CDR1 is SSHAT, CDR2 FNYEAQ (reference sequence). The CDR3 bases are TGTGCTAGCAGCCACGGACAGGATGGAGAGACCCAGTACTTC. This sequence encodes CASSHGQDGETQYF.

V and J are TRBV7-9 and TRBJ2-7; 7 nucleotides align to TRBD2. CDR1 and CDR2 from the germline V gene are SEHNR and FQNEAQ (reference sequence). CDR3 length: 16 residues. The ends lost 5 bases at V and 0 bases at J; junction bases unmatched: 10. Written as DNA, the CDR3 is TGTGCCAGCAGCGCCGACGGGGGGAGGGTCTCCTACGAGCAGTACTTC. It specifies CASSADGGRVSYEQYF.

The chain links TRBV7-9 to TRBJ2-5; maybe TRBD2 (6 bases). The CDR3 is 14 residues long. Germline CDR1 reads SEHNR; CDR2 reads FQNEAQ (reference sequence). The V gene lost 3 bases and the J gene lost 1 base, with 9 bases spanning the gap. The CDR3 DNA follows: TGTGCCAGCAGCTTGGCGGGGACCCAAGAGACCCAGTACTTC. It encodes CASSLAGTQETQYF.

The rearrangement uses TRBV5-1 and TRBJ2-7; 8 bases agree with TRBD1. J was trimmed by 4 bases and V by 0 bases; bases with no gene match: 3. Germline values: CDR1 SGHRS, CDR2 YFSETQ. This CDR3 has 14 residues. For the CDR3, the DNA is TGCGCCAGCAGCTTGGTTGGACAGGGTTACGAGCAGTACTTC. Its protein product is CASSLVGQGYEQYF.

J is TRBJ2-6 and V is TRBV9; 9 bases map to TRBD1. V gave up 4 bases and J gave up 0 bases; unmatched junction bases: 5. The CDR3 runs to 17 residues. Looked up from germline, CDR1 is SGDLS and CDR2 is YYNGEE. The CDR3: CASSRWDRASGANVLTF. The CDR3 DNA sequence: TGTGCCAGCAGCCGCTGGGACAGGGCCTCTGGGGCCAACGTCCTGACTTTC.